This T cell receptor (beta chain) was identified in a study of a mutant IDH1 vaccine in newly diagnosed glioma. Study in general: Patients came in for eight vaccinations, in weeks 1, 3, 5, 7, 11, 15, 19 and 23.

As to this clone: Its antigen is still unknown.

TCRdb keeps only in-frame clones here, not all; method: immunoSEQ multiplex PCR. The sample includes around 61,000 clones, about 87% seen only once; the top ten take about 4.6%. This sample's time point: week 5, during vaccination. All doses held 300 ug of mutant IDH1 20-mer peptide, with topical imiquimod. This TCR came from a woman aged 40 to 49 with glioma. The sequencing used PBMCs, collected from a glioma patient whose treatment included an IDH1 peptide vaccine.

The CDR3 DNA sequence: TGTGCCAGTAGTATAGCCGTAGCGGGAGGGCAGTTTAGAAATGAGCAGTTCTTC. Translating gives CASSIAVAGGQFRNEQFF. The chain joins TRBV19 to TRBJ2-1; the match to TRBD2 covers 11 bases. The CDR3 runs to 18 residues. With 1 base clipped from V and 7 bases from J, the junction kept 12 bases outside the gene matches. Germline CDR1 and CDR2: LNHDA and SQIVND (reference sequence).